This TCR beta chain was identified during a study of T cells after yellow fever vaccination. MiXCR, applied by TCRdb to the 5' RACE reads, yields one record per CDR3 protein. The sample holds around 320,000 distinct CDR3 sequences, 4% to 5.5% seen once. This CDR3 region has 13 residues. Germline CDR1 is GTSNPN and CDR2 is SVGIG (reference sequence). The ends were cut back, 0 bases at V and 7 bases at J, with 13 bases in the middle. This chain connects TRBV30 to TRBJ2-7; D is ambiguous. The sample consisted of PBMCs, taken 15 days after the yellow fever booster vaccination. The clonotype originates from a man younger than 30 who received the YFV17D yellow fever vaccine. CDR3 in DNA: TGTGCCTGGAGTGTACGTCGGCCCGCGGAGCAGTACTTC. This codes for CAWSVRRPAEQYF.